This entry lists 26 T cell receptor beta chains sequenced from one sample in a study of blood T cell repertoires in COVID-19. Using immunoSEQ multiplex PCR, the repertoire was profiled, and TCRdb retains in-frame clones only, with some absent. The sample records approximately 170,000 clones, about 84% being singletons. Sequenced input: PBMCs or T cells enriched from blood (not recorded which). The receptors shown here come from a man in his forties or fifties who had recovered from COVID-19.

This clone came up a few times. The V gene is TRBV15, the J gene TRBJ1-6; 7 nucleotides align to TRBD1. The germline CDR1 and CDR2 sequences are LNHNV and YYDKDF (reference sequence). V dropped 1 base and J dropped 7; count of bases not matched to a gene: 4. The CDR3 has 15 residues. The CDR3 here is CATSRAPGGNSPLHF. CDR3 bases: TGTGCCACCAGCAGAGCACCAGGGGGAAATTCACCCCTCCACTTT.

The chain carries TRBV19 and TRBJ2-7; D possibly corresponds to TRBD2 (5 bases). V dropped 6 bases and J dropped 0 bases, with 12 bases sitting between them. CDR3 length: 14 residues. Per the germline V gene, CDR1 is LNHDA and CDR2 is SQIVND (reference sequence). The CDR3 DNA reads TGTGCCAGTAGAGAAAGGAGGAGCTCCTACGAGCAGTACTTC. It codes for CASRERRSSYEQYF.

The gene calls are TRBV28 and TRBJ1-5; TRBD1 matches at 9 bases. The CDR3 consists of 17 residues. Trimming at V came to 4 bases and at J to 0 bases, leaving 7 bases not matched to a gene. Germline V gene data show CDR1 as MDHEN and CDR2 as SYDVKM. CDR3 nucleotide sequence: TGTGCCAGCAGTTCCCCGGGACAGGGTGGTAGCAATCAGCCCCAGCATTTT. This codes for CASSSPGQGGSNQPQHF.

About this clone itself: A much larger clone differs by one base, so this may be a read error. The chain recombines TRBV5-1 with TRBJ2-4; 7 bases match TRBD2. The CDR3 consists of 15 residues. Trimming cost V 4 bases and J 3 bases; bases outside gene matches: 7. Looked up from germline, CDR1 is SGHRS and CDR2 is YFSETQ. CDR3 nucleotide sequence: TGCGCCAGCAGCAACGGGCCGGGGGGCAAAAACATTCAGTACTTC. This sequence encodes CASSNGPGGKNIQYF.

This chain's CDR3 is CASSGGRDRVGSTEAFF. The CDR3 coding sequence is TGCGCCAGCAGCGGAGGCCGGGACAGGGTTGGTTCCACTGAAGCTTTCTTT. The chain is built from TRBV5-1 and TRBJ1-1; 9 nucleotides align to TRBD1. The germline CDR1 and CDR2 sequences are SGHRS and YFSETQ. The CDR3 is made up of 17 amino acids. The V segment lost 4 bases and the J segment 4 bases; nucleotides outside the gene matches: 14.

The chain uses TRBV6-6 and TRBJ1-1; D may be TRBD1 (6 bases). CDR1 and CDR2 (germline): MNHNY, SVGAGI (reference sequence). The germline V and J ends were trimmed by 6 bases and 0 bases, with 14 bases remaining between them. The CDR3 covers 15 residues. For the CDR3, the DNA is TGTGCCAGCAGCCGTAGCAGGGACATGAACACTGAAGCTTTCTTT. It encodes CASSRSRDMNTEAFF.

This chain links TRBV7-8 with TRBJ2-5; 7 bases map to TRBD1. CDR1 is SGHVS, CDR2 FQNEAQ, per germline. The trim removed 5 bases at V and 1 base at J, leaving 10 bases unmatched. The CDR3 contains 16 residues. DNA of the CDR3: TGTGCCAGCAGCGTAGGACGGACAGGACCCCAAGAGACCCAGTACTTC. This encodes CASSVGRTGPQETQYF.

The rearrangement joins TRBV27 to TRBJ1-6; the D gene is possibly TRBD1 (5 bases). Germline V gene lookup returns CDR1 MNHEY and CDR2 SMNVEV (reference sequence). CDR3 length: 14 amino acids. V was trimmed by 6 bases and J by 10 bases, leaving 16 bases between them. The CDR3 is CASSSTALGSPLHF. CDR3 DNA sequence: TGTGCCAGCAGCTCGACAGCCCTAGGGTCACCCCTCCACTTT.

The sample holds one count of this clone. DNA of the CDR3: TGTGCCAGTAGCTCCGGGCCAGGGGGACGAAGCACAGATACGCAGTATTTT. Protein: CASSSGPGGRSTDTQYF. The gene calls are TRBV19 and TRBJ2-3; 7 nucleotides align to TRBD1. V was pared by 6 bases and J by 0 bases, with 12 bases of the junction left unmatched. Germline V gene lookup returns CDR1 LNHDA and CDR2 SQIVND (reference sequence). CDR3 size: 17 residues.

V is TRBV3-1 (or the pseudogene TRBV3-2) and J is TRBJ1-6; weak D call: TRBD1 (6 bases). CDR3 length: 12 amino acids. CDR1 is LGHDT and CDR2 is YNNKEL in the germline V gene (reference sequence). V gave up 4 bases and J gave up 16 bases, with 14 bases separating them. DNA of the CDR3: TGTGCCAGCAGCCCTCAGGGGAGCTCTCTCCACTTT. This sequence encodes CASSPQGSSLHF.

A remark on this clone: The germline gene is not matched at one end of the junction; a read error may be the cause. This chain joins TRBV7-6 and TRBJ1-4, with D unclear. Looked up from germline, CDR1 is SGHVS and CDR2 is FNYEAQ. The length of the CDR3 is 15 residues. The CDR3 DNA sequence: TGTGCCAGCAGCTTAAACCGGGGTTCTAAGGAAAAACTGTTTTTT. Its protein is CASSLNRGSKEKLFF.

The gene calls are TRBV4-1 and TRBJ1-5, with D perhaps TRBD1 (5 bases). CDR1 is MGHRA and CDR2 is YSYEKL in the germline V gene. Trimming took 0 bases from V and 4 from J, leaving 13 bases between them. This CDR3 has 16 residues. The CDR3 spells CASSQEFQGPNQPQHF. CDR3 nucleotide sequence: TGCGCCAGCAGCCAAGAGTTCCAGGGCCCGAATCAGCCCCAGCATTTT.

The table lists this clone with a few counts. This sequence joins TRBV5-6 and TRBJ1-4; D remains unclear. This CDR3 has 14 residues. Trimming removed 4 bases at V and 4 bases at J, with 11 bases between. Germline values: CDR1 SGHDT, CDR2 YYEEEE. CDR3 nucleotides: TGTGCCAGCAGCCTCGGACTACTTAATGAAAAACTGTTTTTT. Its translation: CASSLGLLNEKLFF.

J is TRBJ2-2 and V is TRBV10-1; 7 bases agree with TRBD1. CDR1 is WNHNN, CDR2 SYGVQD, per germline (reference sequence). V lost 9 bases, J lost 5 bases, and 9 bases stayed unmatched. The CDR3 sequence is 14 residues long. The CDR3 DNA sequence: TGCGCCAGTAGCACAGGGGCCGAAACCGGGGAGCTGTTTTTT. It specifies CASSTGAETGELFF.

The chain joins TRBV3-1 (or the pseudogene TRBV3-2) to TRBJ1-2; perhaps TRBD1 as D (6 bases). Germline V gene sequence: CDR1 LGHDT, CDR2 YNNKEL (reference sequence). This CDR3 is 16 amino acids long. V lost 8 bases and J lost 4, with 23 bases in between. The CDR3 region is CASGFKGGEGGYGYTF. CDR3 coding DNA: TGTGCCAGCGGTTTCAAAGGGGGGGAAGGAGGCTATGGCTACACCTTC.

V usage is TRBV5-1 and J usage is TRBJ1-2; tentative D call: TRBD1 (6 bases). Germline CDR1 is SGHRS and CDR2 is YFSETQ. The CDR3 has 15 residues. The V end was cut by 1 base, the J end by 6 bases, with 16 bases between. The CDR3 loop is CASSLQLGQRDGYTF. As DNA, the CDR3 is TGCGCCAGCAGCTTGCAACTTGGACAGCGAGATGGCTACACCTTC.

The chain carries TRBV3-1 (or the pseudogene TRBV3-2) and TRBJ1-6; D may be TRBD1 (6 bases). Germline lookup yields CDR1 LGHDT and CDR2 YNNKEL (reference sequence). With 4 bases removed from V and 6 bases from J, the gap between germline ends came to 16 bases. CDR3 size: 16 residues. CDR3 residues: CASSPQGVWGNSPLHF. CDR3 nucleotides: TGTGCCAGCAGCCCACAGGGAGTGTGGGGTAATTCACCCCTCCACTTT.

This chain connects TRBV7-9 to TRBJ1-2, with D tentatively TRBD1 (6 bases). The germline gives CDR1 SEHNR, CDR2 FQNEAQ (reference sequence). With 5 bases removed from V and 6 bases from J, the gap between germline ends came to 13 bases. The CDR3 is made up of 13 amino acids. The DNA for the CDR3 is TGTGCCAGCAGCCAGGACAGCGCTGATGGCTACACCTTC. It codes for CASSQDSADGYTF.

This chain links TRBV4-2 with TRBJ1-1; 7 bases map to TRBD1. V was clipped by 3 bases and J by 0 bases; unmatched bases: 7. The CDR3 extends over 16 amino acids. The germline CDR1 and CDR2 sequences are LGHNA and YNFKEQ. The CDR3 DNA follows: TGTGCCAGCAGCCAGCGGACAGGTCTCATGAACACTGAAGCTTTCTTT. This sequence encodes CASSQRTGLMNTEAFF.

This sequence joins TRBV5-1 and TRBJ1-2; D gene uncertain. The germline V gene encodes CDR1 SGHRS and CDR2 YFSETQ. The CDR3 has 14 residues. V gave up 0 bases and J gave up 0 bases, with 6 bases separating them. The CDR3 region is CASSLGDSNYGYTF. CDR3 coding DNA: TGCGCCAGCAGCTTGGGAGACTCTAACTATGGCTACACCTTC.

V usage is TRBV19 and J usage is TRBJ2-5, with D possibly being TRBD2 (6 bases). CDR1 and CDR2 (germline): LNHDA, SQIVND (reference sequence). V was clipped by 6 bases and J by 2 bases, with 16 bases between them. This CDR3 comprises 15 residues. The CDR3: CASSHGMGGQETQYF. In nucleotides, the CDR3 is TGTGCCAGTAGCCATGGAATGGGGGGTCAAGAGACCCAGTACTTC.

Here the CDR3 DNA reads TGTGCCAGCAGTTATTCGACAGATATGAACACTGAAGCTTTCTTT. Residues: CASSYSTDMNTEAFF. This sequence joins TRBV6-5 and TRBJ1-1, with D maybe TRBD1 (5 bases). Trimming shortened V by 3 bases and J by 0 bases, and 11 bases separated the two germline ends. CDR3 length equals 15 residues. CDR1 and CDR2 (germline): MNHEY, SVGAGI.

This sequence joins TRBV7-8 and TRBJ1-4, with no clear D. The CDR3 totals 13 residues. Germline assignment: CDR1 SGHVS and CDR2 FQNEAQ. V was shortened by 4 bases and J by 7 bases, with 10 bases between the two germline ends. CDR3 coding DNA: TGTGCCAGCAGCTATGCCCCTAGTGAAAAACTGTTTTTT. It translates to CASSYAPSEKLFF. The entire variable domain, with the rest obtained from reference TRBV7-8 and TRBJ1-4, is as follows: GAGVSQSPRYKVAKRGQDVALRCDPISGHVSLFWYQQALGQGPEFLTYFQNEAQLDKSGLPSDRFFAERPEGSVSTLKIQRTQQEDSAVYLCASSYAPSEKLFFGSGTQLSVL.

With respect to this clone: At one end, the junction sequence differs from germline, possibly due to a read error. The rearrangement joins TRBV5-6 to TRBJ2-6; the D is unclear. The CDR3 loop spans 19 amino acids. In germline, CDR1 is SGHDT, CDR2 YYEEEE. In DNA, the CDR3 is TGTGCCAGCAGCTTGAGATCAGCTATATTAGCCTCTGTGGCCAACGTCCTGACTTTC. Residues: CASSLRSAILASVANVLTF. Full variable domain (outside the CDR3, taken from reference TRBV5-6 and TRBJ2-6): DAGVTQSPTHLIKTRGQQVTLRCSPKSGHDTVSWYQQALGQGPQFIFQYYEEEERQRGNFPDRFSGHQFPNYSSELNVNALLLGDSALYLCASSLRSAILASVANVLTFGAGSRLTVL.

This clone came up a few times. CDR3 residues: CASTSRAGAFAFF. CDR3 nucleotides: TGTGCCAGCACCAGTAGGGCAGGGGCGTTTGCTTTCTTT. This chain connects TRBV2 to TRBJ1-1; tentative D call: TRBD1 (6 bases). This CDR3 comprises 13 residues. Germline values: CDR1 SNHLY, CDR2 FYNNEI. The V and J ends lost 7 bases and 11 bases respectively, with 20 bases between them. Full variable domain (remainder filled in from reference TRBV2 and TRBJ1-1): EPEVTQTPSHQVTQMGQEVILRCVPISNHLYFYWYRQILGQKVEFLVSFYNNEISEKSEIFDDQFSVERPDGSNFTLKIRSTKLEDSAMYFCASTSRAGAFAFFGQGTRLTVV.

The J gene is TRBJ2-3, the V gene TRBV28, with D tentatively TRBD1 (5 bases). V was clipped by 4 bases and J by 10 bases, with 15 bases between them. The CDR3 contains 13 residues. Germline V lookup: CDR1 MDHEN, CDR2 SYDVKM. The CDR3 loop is CASSSDRGHSQYF. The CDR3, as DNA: TGTGCCAGCAGTTCGGACCGCGGACATTCGCAGTATTTT.